The entry below describes one T cell receptor (beta chain). Its antigen remains unknown. PCR was performed using 60 Vbeta and 13 Jbeta primers. The table came from immunoSEQ multiplex PCR; TCRdb's copy has only in-frame clones and leaves some out. Seen here are 55,000 or so clones, around three quarters observed once, and the top ten hold 1.4% to 1.5%. This sample is drawn from a study of cytomegalovirus exposure and HLA in healthy donors. Broader study findings: Cytomegalovirus-associated TCR beta chains were listed, numbering approximately 150. It was only CMV serostatus that was available as immune exposure information. TCR beta V- and J-gene trimming, according to a later analysis, was linked to a missense DCLRE1C variant.

With 2 bases removed from V and 4 bases from J, the gap between germline ends came to 21 bases. The germline CDR1 and CDR2 sequences are MNHNS and SASEGT. The CDR3 is 18 amino acids. Material: PBMCs. The clonotype originates from a female donor in good health and CMV-seronegative. The rearrangement joins TRBV6-1 to TRBJ1-5, with a possible D match to TRBD1 (5 bases). The CDR3 protein is CASSEMGEGTLGNQPQHF. CDR3 DNA: TGTGCCAGCAGTGAAATGGGGGAGGGTACCTTAGGTAATCAGCCCCAGCATTTT.